These 20 T cell receptor beta chains share one sample of origin, sequenced in a study of CD8+CD57+ T cells in acquired aplastic anemia. Genomic DNA, the template, was used for profiling of the TCR beta VDJ and CDR3. TCRdb re-called the reads through MiXCR, storing one row per CDR3 protein. The sample shows over 150,000 distinct CDR3 sequences, about 70% of them seen only once. By flow cytometry, patients selected for sequencing had shown an expansion of CD8+CD57+ cells. What was sequenced was sorted CD4+, CD8+, or CD8+CD57+ T cells (not recorded which) from PBMCs. The source is a human donor with aplastic anemia.

The V and J genes are TRBV20-1 and TRBJ1-1; the D gene is possibly TRBD1 (6 bases). The germline V and J ends were trimmed by 6 bases and 0 bases, with 17 bases remaining between them. The germline gives CDR1 DFQATT, CDR2 SNEGSKA (reference sequence). The CDR3 is made up of 15 amino acids. This CDR3 reads CSASSSGALNTEAFF. Here the CDR3 DNA reads TGCAGTGCCAGCAGCTCGGGGGCGTTGAACACTGAAGCTTTCTTT.

This clonotype was recorded once. The chain employs TRBV20-1 and TRBJ1-6, with 7 positions matching TRBD1. CDR3 length: 14 residues. With V trimmed by 2 bases and J by 4 bases, 2 bases remained unmatched. Germline assignment: CDR1 DFQATT and CDR2 SNEGSKA (reference sequence). As DNA, the CDR3 is TGCAGTGCTAGACGGGGACAGTATAATTCACCCCTCCACTTT. Amino acids: CSARRGQYNSPLHF.

The rearrangement joins TRBV20-1 to TRBJ1-6; 7 bases are a match to TRBD1. The length of the CDR3 is 12 residues. Trimming at V came to 5 bases and at J to 7 bases, leaving 2 bases not matched to a gene. Germline values: CDR1 DFQATT, CDR2 SNEGSKA (reference sequence). CDR3 coding DNA: TGCAGTGCTCGGGACAGAAATTCACCCCTCCACTTT. Its protein product is CSARDRNSPLHF.

The chain employs TRBV20-1 and TRBJ1-1; D is ambiguous. Deletions cut 3 bases from V and 1 base from J, with 15 bases between. CDR1 is DFQATT and CDR2 is SNEGSKA in the germline V gene (reference sequence). The CDR3 sequence is 15 residues long. CDR3 sequence: CSASPGALRNTEAFF. CDR3 nucleotides: TGCAGTGCTAGCCCCGGAGCCCTGCGGAACACTGAAGCTTTCTTT.

The chain carries TRBV9 and TRBJ2-3, with TRBD1 matching over 9 bases. Germline V lookup: CDR1 SGDLS, CDR2 YYNGEE. CDR3 length: 15 residues. J lost 1 base, V lost 4 bases, and 4 bases had no gene match. CDR3 DNA: TGTGCCAGCAGCCAGGACAGGGGACGCACAGATACGCAGTATTTT. This translates into CASSQDRGRTDTQYF.

The chain links TRBV7-4 to TRBJ1-6, with unresolved D. V was trimmed by 6 bases and J by 3 bases, leaving 9 bases between them. The germline V gene has CDR1 SGHVT and CDR2 SQSDAQ. The CDR3 has 14 amino acids. In DNA form, the CDR3 reads TGTGCCAGCAGGCGACAAAACTATAATTCACCCCTCCACTTT. This translates into CASRRQNYNSPLHF.

This clonotype was recorded only once. V gene TRBV6-6 combines with J gene TRBJ1-2, with D hard to call. Germline CDR1 and CDR2: MNHNY and SVGAGI (reference sequence). Trimming shortened V by 6 bases and J by 4 bases, and 24 bases separated the two germline ends. CDR3 length: 17 residues. The CDR3, as DNA: TGTGCCAGCAGCACCGAGGTTTGGAGCACCCTGAGCTATGGCTACACCTTC. Encoded protein: CASSTEVWSTLSYGYTF.

The gene calls are TRBV20-1 and TRBJ2-1; perhaps TRBD2 as D (6 bases). The CDR3 is 15 residues long. Germline V gene lookup returns CDR1 DFQATT and CDR2 SNEGSKA (reference sequence). V shed 3 bases and J shed 4 bases, with 16 bases lying between them. CDR3 sequence reads: CSARALEGDYNEQFF. The DNA of the CDR3 is TGCAGTGCTAGGGCCCTGGAGGGCGATTACAATGAGCAGTTCTTC.

This chain joins TRBV29-1 and TRBJ2-7, with 9 bases aligning to TRBD1. This CDR3 contains 16 residues. Germline trimming cut 7 bases from V and 3 bases from J; bases unmatched to any gene: 16. Germline-derived CDR1 and CDR2 are SQVTM and ANQGSEA. The CDR3, as DNA: TGCAGCGCCCAAGTGGGACAGGGAGGATCCGGCTACGAGCAGTACTTC. Translated, it gives CSAQVGQGGSGYEQYF.

J is TRBJ1-3 and V is TRBV7-8; D unclear. Germline V gene lookup returns CDR1 SGHVS and CDR2 FQNEAQ. Trimming shortened V by 5 bases and J by 2 bases, and 4 bases separated the two germline ends. This CDR3 is 12 amino acids long. The CDR3 DNA reads TGTGCCAGCAGCCCGACTGGAAACACCATATATTTT. This gives the protein CASSPTGNTIYF. Filled out from reference TRBV7-8 and TRBJ1-3, the complete variable domain reads GAGVSQSPRYKVAKRGQDVALRCDPISGHVSLFWYQQALGQGPEFLTYFQNEAQLDKSGLPSDRFFAERPEGSVSTLKIQRTQQEDSAVYLCASSPTGNTIYFGEGSWLTVV.

The chain joins TRBV19 to TRBJ2-5; D possibly corresponds to TRBD1 (6 bases). V gave up 5 bases and J gave up 3 bases, with 10 bases separating them. Germline CDR1 reads LNHDA; CDR2 reads SQIVND (reference sequence). CDR3 size: 13 residues. CDR3 DNA: TGTGCCAGTAGTCCGGACAGAGAAGAGACCCAGTACTTC. Residues: CASSPDREETQYF.

Worth noting for this clonotype: One junction end does not reproduce the germline sequence, and a read error may be involved. The chain combines TRBV7-2 with TRBJ2-7; 9 nucleotides align to TRBD1. This CDR3 is built from 15 residues. Germline V gene data show CDR1 as SGHTA and CDR2 as FQGNSA. The CDR3 DNA reads TGCGCCAGCAGCCAACCCGGGACAGGGTCCTACGAGCAGTACTTC. It specifies CASSQPGTGSYEQYF.

J is TRBJ1-2 and V is TRBV2; 8 positions agree with TRBD1. Germline CDR1 is SNHLY and CDR2 is FYNNEI. The V gene end was trimmed by 2 bases and the J gene end by 1 base; junction bases not matched to a gene: 3. The CDR3 runs 15 residues. Here the CDR3 reads CASSERDRFNYGYTF. Written as DNA, the CDR3 is TGTGCCAGCAGTGAACGGGACAGGTTTAACTATGGCTACACCTTC.

This clonotype was detected once. The chain joins TRBV19 to TRBJ2-7; TRBD1 matches 8 bases. V shed 1 base, J shed 5 bases, and the junction held 4 bases outside the gene matches. Germline V gene lookup returns CDR1 LNHDA and CDR2 SQIVND (reference sequence). The CDR3 has 14 amino acids. The CDR3 DNA is TGTGCCAGTAGTATAGCGCGGGACAGGAACGAGCAGTACTTC. It yields the protein CASSIARDRNEQYF.

This clonotype was observed a handful of times. This chain joins TRBV2 and TRBJ1-1; D ambiguous. V dropped 9 bases and J dropped 7 bases, with 6 bases sitting between them. This CDR3 has 9 residues. Germline V gives CDR1 SNHLY, CDR2 FYNNEI. The CDR3 sequence is CARGYEAFF. CDR3 coding DNA: TGTGCCAGGGGTTATGAAGCTTTCTTT.

This clonotype was observed at least ten times. V and J are TRBV19 and TRBJ1-1; D is perhaps TRBD1 (5 bases). Germline lookup yields CDR1 LNHDA and CDR2 SQIVND (reference sequence). The CDR3 has 14 amino acids. The V and J ends lost 3 bases and 4 bases respectively, with 12 bases between them. The CDR3 loop is CASSIMTGVTEAFF. DNA of the CDR3: TGTGCCAGTAGTATTATGACGGGGGTCACTGAAGCTTTCTTT.

The J gene is TRBJ2-2, the V gene TRBV4-3, with TRBD2 matching 9 bases. Germline CDR1 is LGHNA and CDR2 is YSLEER. There are 15 residues in the CDR3. V trimming: 0 bases; J trimming: 7 bases; junction bases outside the gene matches: 3. The CDR3 nucleotides read TGCGCCAGCAGCCAAGATCCAGCGGGGGGCGGGGAGCTGTTTTTT. Translation: CASSQDPAGGGELFF.

The chain couples TRBV24-1 to TRBJ1-2, with D uncertain. The germline gives CDR1 KGHDR, CDR2 SFDVKD. Deletions cut 4 bases from V and 1 base from J, with 12 bases between. The CDR3 has 15 amino acids. In nucleotides, the CDR3 is TGTGCCACCAGTGACCCCAGGACGGGTAACTATGGCTACACCTTC. Translation gives CATSDPRTGNYGYTF.

The rearrangement links TRBV15 to TRBJ2-7; 7 bases agree with TRBD2. This CDR3 has 14 amino acids. V lost 0 bases, J lost 7 bases, and 6 bases stayed unmatched. Germline CDR1 is LNHNV and CDR2 is YYDKDF (reference sequence). CDR3 protein: CATSRDSGGEEQYV. The CDR3 DNA sequence: TGTGCCACCAGCAGAGATTCGGGGGGTGAAGAGCAGTACGTC.

The count of this clonotype is one. The chain is built from TRBV24-1 and TRBJ1-2; D not resolved. Trimming pared 5 bases from V and 0 bases from J, leaving 6 bases between. Germline assignment: CDR1 KGHDR and CDR2 SFDVKD. This CDR3 contains 13 residues. The CDR3 sequence: CATSGFPNYGYTF. CDR3 in DNA: TGTGCCACCAGTGGCTTCCCTAACTATGGCTACACCTTC.